These 27 T cell receptor beta chains share one sample of origin, sequenced in a study of T cell responses to AZD1222 COVID-19 vaccine. Method: immunoSEQ multiplex PCR; TCRdb's copy keeps in-frame clones and lacks some. The sample lists under 140,000 clones; roughly 87% were seen once. The source material was peripheral blood, sampled on day 0 of AZD1222 vaccination. The receptor source for this set is an adult in good health.

The chain carries TRBV20-1 and TRBJ2-1; TRBD2 might be the D (5 bases). V lost 4 bases and J 7 bases, leaving 8 bases between the germline ends. CDR1 is DFQATT, CDR2 SNEGSKA, per germline (reference sequence). CDR3 length: 11 amino acids. As DNA, the CDR3 is TGCAGTGCTAAAAGCGGAAATGAGCAGTTCTTC. Translated: CSAKSGNEQFF.

The rearrangement links TRBV28 to TRBJ2-7; D is possibly TRBD2 (6 bases). Looked up from germline, CDR1 is MDHEN and CDR2 is SYDVKM. The CDR3 has 15 residues. Trimming pared 7 bases from V and 3 bases from J, leaving 19 bases between. The CDR3 loop is CASISPGLPIYEQYF. In nucleotides, the CDR3 is TGTGCCAGCATCTCCCCGGGACTTCCTATCTACGAGCAGTACTTC.

The gene calls are TRBV7-2 and TRBJ1-1; D might be TRBD1 (5 bases). Germline V gene lookup returns CDR1 SGHTA and CDR2 FQGNSA. The ends were cut back, 1 base at V and 1 base at J, with 19 bases in the middle. The CDR3 consists of 18 residues. CDR3 sequence reads: CASSLGAVTAQENTEAFF. In DNA form, the CDR3 reads TGTGCCAGCAGCTTAGGAGCCGTGACAGCTCAAGAGAACACTGAAGCTTTCTTT.

The genes are TRBV28 and TRBJ2-7, with a weak D call TRBD1 (6 bases). The CDR3 spans 14 residues. Trimming left V 3 bases short and J 4 bases short, with 13 bases between. CDR1 and CDR2 (germline): MDHEN, SYDVKM. The CDR3 reads CASSFRRGLYEQYF. DNA for the CDR3: TGTGCCAGCAGTTTTCGCAGGGGTCTATACGAGCAGTACTTC.

The chain employs TRBV6-5 and TRBJ1-5; D uncertain. V lost 7 bases and J 0 bases, leaving 10 bases between the germline ends. Germline CDR1 reads MNHEY; CDR2 reads SVGAGI. The CDR3 covers 14 residues. CDR3 in amino acids: CASKKDNSNQPQHF. The CDR3 DNA sequence: TGTGCCAGCAAGAAGGATAATAGCAATCAGCCCCAGCATTTT.

The CDR3 sequence is CASSDGPYYGYTF. The CDR3 bases are TGTGCCAGCAGTGATGGACCCTACTATGGCTACACCTTC. This chain uses TRBV6-1 with TRBJ1-2; D not certain. The germline V gene encodes CDR1 MNHNS and CDR2 SASEGT. The CDR3 runs to 13 residues. The V and J ends lost 3 bases and 3 bases respectively, with 8 bases between them.

The chain has TRBV7-2 and TRBJ1-5; D gene unclear. CDR1 is SGHTA and CDR2 is FQGNSA in the germline V gene. V lost 1 base and J 0 bases, leaving 4 bases between the germline ends. The CDR3 runs 14 residues. The CDR3 DNA reads TGTGCCAGCAGCTTAGGATATAGCAATCAGCCCCAGCATTTT. Translated: CASSLGYSNQPQHF. Together with reference TRBV7-2 and TRBJ1-5, the CDR3 gives the full variable domain: GAGVSQSPSNKVTEKGKDVELRCDPISGHTALYWYRQSLGQGLEFLIYFQGNSAPDKSGLPSDRFSAERTGGSVSTLTIQRTQQEDSAVYLCASSLGYSNQPQHFGDGTRLSIL.

V usage is TRBV12-3 or TRBV12-4 and J usage is TRBJ1-1; the D gene is possibly TRBD1 (5 bases). The CDR3 loop spans 13 amino acids. V lost 6 bases, J lost 5 bases, and 13 bases lay in between. CDR3 sequence: CASRTRDGTEAFF. For the CDR3, the DNA is TGTGCCAGCAGGACGAGGGACGGGACTGAAGCTTTCTTT.

The chain is built from TRBV6-1 and TRBJ2-5; 16 nucleotides align to TRBD2. The CDR3 is made up of 16 amino acids. Germline V CDR1 and CDR2: MNHNS, SASEGT. Germline trimming cut 3 bases from V and 5 bases from J; bases unmatched to any gene: 3. The CDR3 loop is CASSEGLAGGWETQYF. CDR3 in DNA: TGTGCCAGCAGTGAGGGACTAGCGGGAGGGTGGGAGACCCAGTACTTC.

This rearrangement joins TRBV28 to TRBJ1-5, with D perhaps matching TRBD1 (5 bases). The V gene's germline CDR1 is MDHEN and CDR2 SYDVKM. This CDR3 comprises 14 residues. Deletions cut 6 bases from V and 7 bases from J, with 16 bases between. The CDR3 here is CASSLTGVEQPQHF. The CDR3 DNA reads as TGTGCCAGCAGCCTTACAGGAGTCGAACAGCCCCAGCATTTT.

This clone was detected a few times. An end of the junction does not agree with germline; a read error may underlie this. V usage is TRBV28 and J usage is TRBJ1-2; D gene ambiguous. This CDR3 contains 11 residues. Per germline, CDR1 MDHEN and CDR2 SYDVKM. CDR3 coding DNA: TGTGCCAGCAGTTTTGGACCGCGATTCTCCTTC. It yields the protein CASSFGPRFSF.

V gene TRBV2 combines with J gene TRBJ2-1; TRBD2 aligns across 13 bases. Trimming removed 6 bases from V and 11 bases from J; junction bases left unmatched: 13. There are 16 residues in the CDR3. Germline V gene sequence: CDR1 SNHLY, CDR2 FYNNEI. CDR3 sequence: CASRGVMGLAGSKQFF. As DNA, the CDR3 is TGTGCCAGCAGAGGTGTTATGGGACTAGCGGGAAGTAAGCAGTTCTTC.

This clone ranks as medium-sized. The chain combines TRBV11-2 with TRBJ2-2, with 8 nucleotides matching TRBD2. CDR3 length: 16 residues. V gave up 3 bases and J gave up 1 base; unmatched junction bases: 4. In germline, CDR1 is SGHAT, CDR2 FQNNGV. The CDR3 loop is CASSFGTRVNTGELFF. The CDR3 DNA sequence: TGTGCCAGCAGCTTTGGGACTAGGGTGAACACCGGGGAGCTGTTTTTT.

The chain employs TRBV6-5 and TRBJ1-2, with TRBD1 identical over 9 bases. Germline values: CDR1 MNHEY, CDR2 SVGAGI. The CDR3 is 15 residues long. V lost 11 bases, J lost 3 bases, and 13 bases stayed unmatched. The CDR3 loop reads CAGGQGSVGYYGYTF. Written as DNA, the CDR3 is TGTGCCGGGGGACAGGGTAGTGTAGGGTACTATGGCTACACCTTC.

With respect to this clone: Other DNA sequences in the sample encode the same CDR3. The V and J genes are TRBV12-3 or TRBV12-4 and TRBJ1-1; D unresolved. CDR3 size: 12 residues. V lost 3 bases and J 1 base, leaving 3 bases between the germline ends. As DNA, the CDR3 is TGTGCCAGCAGTTTGAGGAACACTGAAGCTTTCTTT. It encodes CASSLRNTEAFF.

The chain carries TRBV27 and TRBJ1-3, with D perhaps matching TRBD1 (6 bases). The CDR3 is made up of 15 amino acids. Trimming pared 2 bases from V and 1 base from J, leaving 9 bases between. CDR1 is MNHEY, CDR2 SMNVEV, per germline (reference sequence). The CDR3 DNA reads TGTGCCAGCAGTTTAAACAGGGCGTCTGGAAACACCATATATTTT. It codes for CASSLNRASGNTIYF.

The chain combines TRBV12-3 or TRBV12-4 with TRBJ1-1; D not resolved. Trimming cost V 8 bases and J 1 base, with 5 bases left between them. The CDR3 contains 11 residues. This chain's CDR3 is CASWGNTEAFF. The CDR3 region has the DNA TGTGCCAGCTGGGGGAACACTGAAGCTTTCTTT.

The chain recombines TRBV7-8 with TRBJ1-5; D call uncertain. The CDR3 loop spans 13 amino acids. The V and J ends lost 2 bases and 4 bases respectively, with 6 bases between them. Germline V gives CDR1 SGHVS, CDR2 FQNEAQ. CDR3 coding DNA: TGTGCCAGCAGCTTAATAAGTAATCAGCCCCAGCATTTT. Translated, it gives CASSLISNQPQHF.

V usage is TRBV9 and J usage is TRBJ2-1, with 7 bases identical to TRBD1. The germline gives CDR1 SGDLS, CDR2 YYNGEE. J was trimmed by 7 bases and V by 4 bases; bases with no gene match: 2. This CDR3 region has 12 residues. The CDR3 nucleotides read TGTGCCAGCAGCTCACAGGGGAATGAGCAGTTCTTC. Its translation: CASSSQGNEQFF.

The chain joins TRBV3-1 (or the pseudogene TRBV3-2) to TRBJ1-1; 8 nucleotides agree with TRBD1. With V trimmed by 0 bases and J by 8 bases, 2 bases remained unmatched. The germline gives CDR1 LGHDT, CDR2 YNNKEL (reference sequence). The CDR3 extends over 13 amino acids. The CDR3 sequence: CASSQDWDREAFF. Written as DNA, the CDR3 is TGTGCCAGCAGCCAAGATTGGGACAGGGAAGCTTTCTTT.

This clone was observed once. The CDR3 sequence is CASSQGPSEKLFF. The DNA of the CDR3 is TGCGCCAGCAGCCAGGGGCCTAGTGAAAAACTGTTTTTT. This rearrangement joins TRBV4-3 to TRBJ1-4; a possible D gene is TRBD1 (5 bases). Looked up from germline, CDR1 is LGHNA and CDR2 is YSLEER. With 3 bases removed from V and 7 bases from J, the gap between germline ends came to 9 bases. The CDR3 totals 13 residues.

The V call is TRBV6-4, the J call TRBJ2-2; D remains ambiguous. The CDR3 extends over 12 amino acids. CDR1 and CDR2 (germline): MRHNA, SNTAGT. Deletions cut 3 bases from V and 3 bases from J, with 2 bases between. CDR3 in DNA: TGTGCCAGCAGTGATTACACCGGGGAGCTGTTTTTT. It encodes CASSDYTGELFF.

The chain couples TRBV28 to TRBJ1-4; possible D gene TRBD1, 5 bases. Germline lookup yields CDR1 MDHEN and CDR2 SYDVKM. The CDR3 consists of 14 residues. Between the trimmed V and J ends, which lost 6 bases and 11 bases, there was a span of 19 bases. The CDR3 reads CASSPAGDRGKLFF. As DNA, the CDR3 is TGTGCCAGCAGCCCCGCGGGGGACCGGGGGAAACTGTTTTTT.

The chain is built from TRBV10-3 and TRBJ1-5; no clear D gene. The CDR3 covers 14 residues. Per the germline V gene, CDR1 is ENHRY and CDR2 is SYGVKD. Between the trimmed V and J ends, which lost 8 bases and 7 bases, there was a span of 18 bases. CDR3 amino acids: CAILVQPLEQPQHF. CDR3 in DNA: TGTGCCATCTTAGTACAGCCCTTGGAACAGCCCCAGCATTTT.

The DNA for the CDR3 is TGTGCCAGCAGTTCACAGGGGGCCGGGACCTACGAGCAGTACTTC. This gives the protein CASSSQGAGTYEQYF. This sequence joins TRBV6-2 or TRBV6-3 and TRBJ2-7, with 9 positions matching TRBD1. The J segment lost 2 bases and the V segment lost 4 bases, leaving 6 bases of the junction unmatched. CDR1 MNHEY and CDR2 SVGEGT come from the germline V gene. This CDR3 is 15 amino acids long.

The chain employs TRBV27 and TRBJ1-5; TRBD1 matches at 7 bases. Germline V gives CDR1 MNHEY, CDR2 SMNVEV (reference sequence). J was trimmed by 3 bases and V by 6 bases; bases with no gene match: 11. This CDR3 comprises 16 residues. CDR3 nucleotides: TGTGCCAGCAGGCTATCACTCGGACAGGACAATCAGCCCCAGCATTTT. It yields the protein CASRLSLGQDNQPQHF.

The chain joins TRBV7-9 to TRBJ1-1, with no clear D. The V gene's germline CDR1 is SEHNR and CDR2 FQNEAQ (reference sequence). The length of the CDR3 is 14 residues. V lost 5 bases, J lost 1 base, and 11 bases lay in between. The CDR3 sequence is CASSPSWGNTEAFF. In nucleotides, the CDR3 is TGTGCCAGCAGCCCTTCTTGGGGGAACACTGAAGCTTTCTTT.